The source of this TCR beta chain is a study of T cells after yellow fever vaccination. Study at large: It was SMART-Seq v4 Ultra Low Input that prepared the fractions with low cell numbers.

This CDR3 comprises 14 residues. Germline V gives CDR1 MDHEN, CDR2 SYDVKM. The V end was cut by 6 bases, the J end by 4 bases, with 13 bases between. Making TCR cDNA involved 5'RACE template switching, which added UMIs and a universal primer site. TCRdb re-called the 5' RACE reads with MiXCR, one entry per CDR3 protein. This sample has around 340,000 distinct CDR3 sequences, with about 9.5% found just once. Findings of the study overall: The study noted that FACS-sorted repertoires could contain abundant clonotypes contaminating from the bulk population.

Comment on this clonotype: Its specificity is not known.

The chain recombines TRBV28 with TRBJ2-1; TRBD1 might be the D (6 bases). This TCR was sampled from a man younger than 30 who received the YFV17D yellow fever vaccine. The sequencing here drew on PBMCs, taken on the day of the first yellow fever vaccination. The CDR3 reads CASSHPTGYNEQFF. CDR3 nucleotide sequence: TGTGCCAGCAGCCACCCGACAGGATACAATGAGCAGTTCTTC.